A single sample gave rise to the 26 T cell receptor beta chains below, sequenced in a study of blood T cell repertoires in COVID-19. Here immunoSEQ multiplex PCR was the method, and the copy in TCRdb shows in-frame clones only, minus some. The repertoire holds approximately 200,000 clones, roughly 83% seen once, with 1.3% in the top ten. Sequencing was done on a sample of PBMCs or T cells enriched from blood (not recorded which). The receptors were sampled from a woman aged 40 to 49 with acute COVID-19.

The chain is built from TRBV19 and TRBJ1-5, with no clear D. V lost 4 bases and J 4 bases, leaving 20 bases between the germline ends. Germline values: CDR1 LNHDA, CDR2 SQIVND (reference sequence). CDR3 length equals 17 residues. CDR3: CASSSISGRRENQPQHF. The CDR3 region has the DNA TGTGCCAGTAGTAGTATATCTGGAAGGAGGGAGAATCAGCCCCAGCATTTT.

The DNA of the CDR3 is TGTGCCAGTACCTTGGACAGGATCAAGGGTACTGAAGCTTTCTTT. This encodes CASTLDRIKGTEAFF. The rearrangement links TRBV19 to TRBJ1-1, with 7 bases that match TRBD1. Germline loops: CDR1 LNHDA, CDR2 SQIVND (reference sequence). The CDR3 totals 15 residues. V dropped 7 bases and J dropped 5; count of bases not matched to a gene: 13.

This sequence joins TRBV5-8 and TRBJ2-7; weak D call: TRBD1 (6 bases). CDR3 length: 13 amino acids. Deletions cut 0 bases from V and 3 bases from J, with 7 bases between. Germline V gives CDR1 SGHTS, CDR2 YDEGEE. CDR3 coding DNA: TGTGCCAGCAGCTTGGTGGACAGCTACGAGCAGTACTTC. It translates to CASSLVDSYEQYF.

The chain couples TRBV28 to TRBJ1-2; D might be TRBD1 (5 bases). Germline V lookup: CDR1 MDHEN, CDR2 SYDVKM. The CDR3 sequence is 14 residues long. V lost 6 bases, J lost 8 bases, and 19 bases lay in between. CDR3 coding DNA: TGTGCCAGCAGCCCCCGGGGGGGGGAGGGCGGCTACACCTTC. It yields the protein CASSPRGGEGGYTF.

A note on this clone: Within the sample, other DNA sequences also encode this same CDR3. The chain couples TRBV18 to TRBJ2-5; D might be TRBD2 (6 bases). There are 13 residues in the CDR3. V was pared by 6 bases and J by 5 bases, with 13 bases between. From germline, CDR1 is KGHSH and CDR2 LQKENI. The CDR3 DNA reads TGTGCCAGCTCCCCTCCGGGAGTGGAGACCCAGTACTTC. Protein sequence: CASSPPGVETQYF.

V and J are TRBV4-2 and TRBJ2-5, with 7 bases fitting TRBD2. Trimming at V came to 0 bases and at J to 0 bases, leaving 1 base not matched to a gene. Looked up from germline, CDR1 is LGHNA and CDR2 is YNFKEQ. This CDR3 region has 15 residues. CDR3 protein: CASSQDRGDQETQYF. The DNA for the CDR3 is TGTGCCAGCAGCCAAGATCGGGGGGACCAAGAGACCCAGTACTTC.

The table lists this clone with a few counts. The rearrangement joins TRBV7-9 to TRBJ1-2, with 7 nucleotides matching TRBD1. The CDR3 runs 13 residues. V trimming: 7 bases; J trimming: 5 bases; junction bases outside the gene matches: 7. The germline V gene has CDR1 SEHNR and CDR2 FQNEAQ (reference sequence). The CDR3 bases are TGTGCCAGCACCCCCCGGGACAGTTATGGCTACACCTTC. Translated: CASTPRDSYGYTF.

The genes are TRBV27 and TRBJ2-3; D is possibly TRBD1 (6 bases). Trimming removed 7 bases from V and 10 bases from J, with 12 bases in between. This CDR3 contains 11 residues. The germline V gene encodes CDR1 MNHEY and CDR2 SMNVEV (reference sequence). CDR3 in amino acids: CASTKGGAQYF. CDR3 DNA: TGTGCCAGCACCAAAGGGGGTGCGCAGTATTTT.

The J gene is TRBJ1-5, the V gene TRBV28, with 7 bases lining up with TRBD1. This CDR3 region has 15 residues. The J segment lost 4 bases and the V segment lost 5 bases, leaving 8 bases of the junction unmatched. The germline V gene has CDR1 MDHEN and CDR2 SYDVKM. The CDR3 region is CASSLTTGSNQPQHF. CDR3 coding DNA: TGTGCCAGCAGTCTTACGACAGGGTCGAATCAGCCCCAGCATTTT.

V is TRBV2 and J is TRBJ2-3, with D perhaps TRBD2 (5 bases). CDR1 SNHLY and CDR2 FYNNEI come from the germline V gene. Trimming left V 6 bases short and J 2 bases short, with 15 bases between. The length of the CDR3 is 15 residues. CDR3 protein: CASSAMGSNTDTQYF. Written as DNA, the CDR3 is TGTGCCAGCAGCGCGATGGGGAGTAACACAGATACGCAGTATTTT.

This clone was observed once. The chain has TRBV10-2 and TRBJ1-1; unclear D gene. V gave up 8 bases and J gave up 1 base, with 8 bases separating them. CDR3 length equals 12 residues. CDR1 and CDR2 from the germline V gene are WSHSY and SAAADI. The CDR3 is CASCYKNTEAFF. For the CDR3, the DNA is TGCGCCAGCTGTTACAAGAACACTGAAGCTTTCTTT.

This chain links TRBV24-1 with TRBJ2-2; tentative D call: TRBD1 (5 bases). Germline CDR1 KGHDR, CDR2 SFDVKD. There are 14 residues in the CDR3. V was cut by 9 bases and J by 0 bases, with 10 bases left in between. The CDR3 nucleotides read TGTGCCACCCAGGACACGACGAACACCGGGGAGCTGTTTTTT. It encodes CATQDTTNTGELFF.

This sequence joins TRBV6-2 or TRBV6-3 and TRBJ1-6; tentative D call: TRBD1 (5 bases). The CDR3 has 14 residues. The germline CDR1 and CDR2 sequences are MNHEY and SVGEGT. V was clipped by 2 bases and J by 9 bases, with 11 bases between them. The CDR3: CASSYGATGSPLHF. DNA for the CDR3: TGTGCCAGCAGTTACGGGGCGACCGGTTCACCCCTCCACTTT.

CDR3 DNA sequence: TGCAGCCCCTCAGTCAGCACTGAAGCTTTCTTT. Its translation is CSPSVSTEAFF. V usage is TRBV29-1 and J usage is TRBJ1-1; D gene ambiguous. The CDR3 contains 11 residues. The germline gives CDR1 SQVTM, CDR2 ANQGSEA. Trimming removed 8 bases from V and 4 bases from J, with 11 bases in between.

DNA for the CDR3: TGTGCCAGCAGCTCGCGTCTGACAGGATCCTCTGGAAACACCATATATTTT. Translated, it gives CASSSRLTGSSGNTIYF. This sequence joins TRBV7-2 and TRBJ1-3; possibly TRBD1 for D (6 bases). The V and J ends lost 4 bases and 0 bases respectively, with 16 bases between them. The CDR3 consists of 17 residues. The germline V gene encodes CDR1 SGHTA and CDR2 FQGNSA.

This chain's CDR3 is CAISESVPGQGVTISGNTIYF. CDR3 bases: TGTGCCATCAGTGAGTCTGTTCCGGGACAGGGGGTCACTATCTCTGGAAACACCATATATTTT. This chain uses TRBV10-3 with TRBJ1-3; 11 bases are a match to TRBD1. Losses at the gene ends were 0 bases for V and 0 bases for J; bases not matched to a gene: 13. Germline loops: CDR1 ENHRY, CDR2 SYGVKD. The CDR3 has 21 residues.

The chain carries TRBV11-2 and TRBJ2-1, with 12 bases lining up with TRBD2. In germline, CDR1 is SGHAT, CDR2 FQNNGV. V shed 4 bases and J 7 bases; nucleotides not matched to a gene: 11. This CDR3 is 17 amino acids long. The CDR3 DNA follows: TGTGCCAGCAGCTCAAATGCCCTAGCGGGAGGGCTGAATGAGCAGTTCTTC. It is translated as CASSSNALAGGLNEQFF.

This clone has just one count. The V call is TRBV6-1, the J call TRBJ2-7; D is ambiguous. Germline CDR1 and CDR2: MNHNS and SASEGT. This CDR3 is 14 amino acids long. The germline V and J ends were trimmed by 2 bases and 3 bases, with 11 bases remaining between them. The CDR3 protein is CASSELPRRYEQYF. DNA of the CDR3: TGTGCCAGCAGTGAACTTCCCAGGCGCTACGAGCAGTACTTC.

In this sample, this clone turned up a few times. The chain combines TRBV18 with TRBJ1-1; perhaps TRBD1 as D (6 bases). Germline V gene sequence: CDR1 KGHSH, CDR2 LQKENI. Deletions cut 2 bases from V and 4 bases from J, with 17 bases between. CDR3 length: 16 residues. The CDR3 DNA sequence: TGTGCCAGCTCACCAACAGGGCGTTCGGTTGGCACTGAAGCTTTCTTT. Translated, it gives CASSPTGRSVGTEAFF.

The rearrangement links TRBV27 to TRBJ1-2; no reliable D call. In germline, CDR1 is MNHEY, CDR2 SMNVEV (reference sequence). V was cut by 5 bases and J by 1 base, with 14 bases left in between. This CDR3 comprises 15 residues. The CDR3 region is CASSLRPGFNYGYTF. In DNA form, the CDR3 reads TGTGCCAGCAGTCTTCGTCCGGGTTTTAACTATGGCTACACCTTC.

The chain recombines TRBV11-1 with TRBJ2-7; D unclear. The V end was cut by 6 bases, the J end by 2 bases, with 20 bases between. CDR3 length equals 16 residues. In germline, CDR1 is SGHAT, CDR2 FQDESV (reference sequence). Here the CDR3 reads CASSNRSLSLTYEQYF. CDR3 nucleotides: TGTGCCAGCAGTAATAGGAGCCTTTCCCTCACCTACGAGCAGTACTTC.

J is TRBJ2-3 and V is TRBV7-3; 8 positions match TRBD2. J was trimmed by 3 bases and V by 5 bases; bases with no gene match: 10. The CDR3 totals 16 residues. Per the germline V gene, CDR1 is SGHTA and CDR2 is FQGTGA. The chain's CDR3 is CASSAHSGTRTDTQYF. DNA of the CDR3: TGTGCCAGCAGCGCTCATAGCGGGACGAGGACAGATACGCAGTATTTT.

This clone was found a few times. The V gene is TRBV5-5, the J gene TRBJ1-1, with no clear D. CDR3 length: 14 residues. Germline-derived CDR1 and CDR2 are SGHKS and YYEKEE (reference sequence). The V end was cut by 2 bases, the J end by 1 base, with 9 bases between. CDR3 coding DNA: TGTGCCAGCAGCTTAAGACACCAGAACACTGAAGCTTTCTTT. Translating it yields CASSLRHQNTEAFF.

This chain connects TRBV5-5 to TRBJ2-2, with 8 positions matching TRBD1. The CDR3 length is 16 residues. From germline, CDR1 is SGHKS and CDR2 YYEKEE (reference sequence). Trimming removed 0 bases from V and 2 bases from J; junction bases left unmatched: 3. CDR3 amino acids: CASSLVQGANTGELFF. In DNA, the CDR3 is TGTGCCAGCAGCTTGGTCCAGGGGGCCAACACCGGGGAGCTGTTTTTT.

V is TRBV7-3 and J is TRBJ2-1; 9 bases are a match to TRBD2. The CDR3 is 15 amino acids. With V trimmed by 5 bases and J by 7 bases, 9 bases remained unmatched. Germline CDR1 reads SGHTA; CDR2 reads FQGTGA. CDR3 sequence: CASSLGTSFTNEQFF. As DNA, the CDR3 is TGTGCCAGCAGCCTTGGGACTAGCTTTACGAATGAGCAGTTCTTC. Full variable domain (remainder filled in from reference TRBV7-3 and TRBJ2-1): GAGVSQTPSNKVTEKGKYVELRCDPISGHTALYWYRQSLGQGPEFLIYFQGTGAADDSGLPNDRFFAVRPEGSVSTLKIQRTERGDSAVYLCASSLGTSFTNEQFFGPGTRLTVL.

V usage is TRBV5-5 and J usage is TRBJ2-7, with 9 positions matching TRBD1. Germline V gene sequence: CDR1 SGHKS, CDR2 YYEKEE (reference sequence). Germline trimming cut 0 bases from V and 2 bases from J; bases unmatched to any gene: 0. The CDR3 loop spans 14 amino acids. CDR3 sequence reads: CASSLGTGAYEQYF. The CDR3 DNA is TGTGCCAGCAGCTTGGGGACAGGGGCCTACGAGCAGTACTTC. The entire variable domain, with the rest obtained from reference TRBV5-5 and TRBJ2-7, is as follows: DAGVTQSPTHLIKTRGQQVTLRCSPISGHKSVSWYQQVLGQGPQFIFQYYEKEERGRGNFPDRFSARQFPNYSSELNVNALLLGDSALYLCASSLGTGAYEQYFGPGTRLTVT.